A single sample gave rise to the 27 T cell receptor beta chains below, sequenced in a study of cytomegalovirus exposure and HLA in healthy donors. With 60 Vbeta and 13 Jbeta primers, the PCR was carried out. Libraries were prepared by immunoSEQ multiplex PCR; TCRdb keeps only in-frame clonotypes and omits some of them. The table has 120,000 to 150,000 clones, roughly 83% seen once. Source material: PBMCs. The receptors stem from a man aged 40-55 years in good health and CMV-seropositive.

V gene TRBV19 combines with J gene TRBJ1-1; D gene ambiguous. The CDR3 contains 14 residues. Deletions cut 3 bases from V and 1 base from J, with 9 bases between. Germline V gene sequence: CDR1 LNHDA, CDR2 SQIVND (reference sequence). In nucleotides, the CDR3 is TGTGCCAGTAGTATTTATGGGAGGAACACTGAAGCTTTCTTT. Translated, it gives CASSIYGRNTEAFF.

The rearrangement joins TRBV5-1 to TRBJ2-1, with TRBD2 identical over 13 bases. CDR3 length: 16 amino acids. J lost 7 bases, V lost 4 bases, and 8 bases had no gene match. Germline V gives CDR1 SGHRS, CDR2 YFSETQ. DNA of the CDR3: TGCGCCAGCAGCCCGGACGGACTAGCGGGAGTGAATGAGCAGTTCTTC. Translating gives CASSPDGLAGVNEQFF.

The rearrangement uses TRBV29-1 and TRBJ1-5, with 8 nucleotides matching TRBD1. Germline V gives CDR1 SQVTM, CDR2 ANQGSEA. V shed 7 bases, J shed 4 bases, and the junction held 6 bases outside the gene matches. CDR3 length: 13 amino acids. CDR3 protein: CSALGQGNQPQHF. The CDR3 region has the DNA TGCAGCGCCCTCGGACAGGGTAATCAGCCCCAGCATTTT.

This chain joins TRBV10-2 and TRBJ1-5; 9 bases align to TRBD1. Germline-derived CDR1 and CDR2 are WSHSY and SAAADI. J was trimmed by 5 bases and V by 6 bases; bases with no gene match: 5. This CDR3 comprises 14 residues. The CDR3 reads CASRERQGDQPQHF. CDR3 DNA sequence: TGCGCCAGCAGGGAACGACAGGGGGATCAGCCCCAGCATTTT.

This chain connects TRBV9 to TRBJ2-3; TRBD2 is a possible D gene (6 bases). This CDR3 comprises 15 residues. Germline lookup yields CDR1 SGDLS and CDR2 YYNGEE. V gave up 9 bases and J gave up 1 base, with 18 bases separating them. The CDR3 nucleotides read TGTGCCACGGGGCGGGGACTCTTACGCACAGATACGCAGTATTTT. Encoded protein: CATGRGLLRTDTQYF.

V is TRBV28 and J is TRBJ2-2; TRBD1 matches at 10 bases. CDR3 length equals 17 residues. V lost 5 bases to trimming and J lost 7 bases; unmatched junction nucleotides: 13. The germline V gene has CDR1 MDHEN and CDR2 SYDVKM. The CDR3 region is CASSLTTTGGGHGELFF. The CDR3 nucleotides read TGTGCCAGCAGTCTCACAACGACAGGGGGCGGGCACGGGGAGCTGTTTTTT.

The chain joins TRBV30 to TRBJ1-4, with 10 bases lining up with TRBD1. The CDR3 extends over 17 amino acids. CDR1 and CDR2 (germline): GTSNPN, SVGIG (reference sequence). J lost 8 bases, V lost 1 base, and 13 bases had no gene match. In DNA, the CDR3 is TGTGCCTGGAGTGCAAGGGGATTCGACAGGGGGCTCGAAAAACTGTTTTTT. It translates to CAWSARGFDRGLEKLFF.

The chain has TRBV4-3 and TRBJ1-1, with D possibly matching TRBD1 (6 bases). CDR3 size: 14 residues. CDR1 and CDR2 from the germline V gene are LGHNA and YSLEER. V was shortened by 0 bases and J by 1 base, with 6 bases between the two germline ends. The CDR3 DNA reads TGCGCCAGCAGCCAAGAGACAGGGAACACTGAAGCTTTCTTT. Protein product: CASSQETGNTEAFF.

The chain couples TRBV19 to TRBJ2-7; D is possibly TRBD1 (6 bases). V dropped 5 bases and J dropped 2 bases, with 10 bases sitting between them. The CDR3 loop spans 13 amino acids. Germline CDR1 and CDR2: LNHDA and SQIVND (reference sequence). The DNA for the CDR3 is TGTGCCAGTAGTTTCCAGGGGCCCTACGAGCAGTACTTC. Encoded protein: CASSFQGPYEQYF. Complete variable domain (other parts from reference TRBV19 and TRBJ2-7): DGGITQSPKYLFRKEGQNVTLSCEQNLNHDAMYWYRQDPGQGLRLIYYSQIVNDFQKGDIAEGYSVSREKKESFPLTVTSAQKNPTAFYLCASSFQGPYEQYFGPGTRLTVT.

This rearrangement joins TRBV6-5 to TRBJ2-7, with 10 bases matching TRBD2. The CDR3 runs 16 residues. Germline CDR1 reads MNHEY; CDR2 reads SVGAGI. Trimming took 0 bases from V and 2 from J; bases not matched to a gene: 4. CDR3 in amino acids: CASSYSTTSGTYEQYF. In DNA form, the CDR3 reads TGTGCCAGCAGTTACTCGACTACTAGCGGGACCTACGAGCAGTACTTC.

This clone is a singleton in its sample. CDR3 bases: TGTGCCAGCAGCATTTCGGGAGGAGATACGCAGTATTTT. As protein: CASSISGGDTQYF. This rearrangement joins TRBV7-2 to TRBJ2-3, with 7 bases identical to TRBD2. The CDR3 consists of 13 residues. Germline CDR1 is SGHTA and CDR2 is FQGNSA. V lost 5 bases to trimming and J lost 5 bases; unmatched junction nucleotides: 4.

J is TRBJ2-7 and V is TRBV30; 11 nucleotides match TRBD2. The CDR3 consists of 14 residues. The trim removed 5 bases at V and 5 bases at J, leaving 8 bases unmatched. The V gene's germline CDR1 is GTSNPN and CDR2 SVGIG (reference sequence). CDR3 protein: CAWRTSGSPHEQYF. CDR3 sequence (DNA): TGTGCCTGGCGTACTAGCGGGAGCCCCCACGAGCAGTACTTC.

The gene calls are TRBV28 and TRBJ1-4; the D gene is possibly TRBD1 (5 bases). Looked up from germline, CDR1 is MDHEN and CDR2 is SYDVKM. V shed 5 bases and J shed 6 bases, with 19 bases lying between them. The CDR3 length is 16 residues. This chain's CDR3 is CASSRGLGTEDEKLFF. CDR3 nucleotide sequence: TGTGCCAGCAGTCGGGGACTCGGGACCGAGGATGAAAAACTGTTTTTT.

The rearrangement links TRBV11-3 to TRBJ1-2; D gene unclear. Germline CDR1 reads SGHNT; CDR2 reads YENEEA. The CDR3 is 13 amino acids. V was cut by 4 bases and J by 4 bases, with 10 bases left in between. CDR3 coding DNA: TGTGCCAGCAGCTGGGCTAGCACCTATGGCTACACCTTC. It yields the protein CASSWASTYGYTF.

This CDR3 is CASSPGEHPTGELFF. DNA for the CDR3: TGTGCCAGCAGCCCCGGAGAACACCCCACCGGGGAGCTGTTTTTT. The rearrangement uses TRBV7-9 and TRBJ2-2, with no clear D. Germline V gene sequence: CDR1 SEHNR, CDR2 FQNEAQ (reference sequence). The CDR3 totals 15 residues. Trimming took 5 bases from V and 4 from J, leaving 14 bases between them.

This sequence joins TRBV6-5 and TRBJ2-5, with 7 bases matching TRBD1. CDR3 length: 14 amino acids. Germline V lookup: CDR1 MNHEY, CDR2 SVGAGI. The junction had 11 bases not matched to a gene; V was cut back by 6 bases and J by 7 bases. CDR3 in DNA: TGTGCCAGCAGAGGGCCAGGGGGTCCTGGGACCCAGTACTTC. This encodes CASRGPGGPGTQYF.

The chain has TRBV4-1 and TRBJ1-1; D might be TRBD1 (5 bases). CDR1 is MGHRA, CDR2 YSYEKL, per germline. V lost 5 bases to trimming and J lost 5 bases, with 15 bases between them. The CDR3 covers 14 residues. The CDR3 here is CASSFSGKWTEAFF. As DNA, the CDR3 is TGCGCCAGCAGCTTTTCAGGGAAGTGGACTGAAGCTTTCTTT.

The chain uses TRBV21-1 and TRBJ1-2. TRBV21-1 is a recognized pseudogene. The CDR3 length is 15 residues. This CDR3 is CASPRGGESRQGYTF. The CDR3 nucleotides read TGTGCCAGCCCTAGGGGGGGGGAGAGTAGGCAGGGCTACACCTTC.

This clone is a singleton in its sample. The rearrangement joins TRBV5-1 to TRBJ1-1, with D tentatively TRBD1 (5 bases). There are 15 residues in the CDR3. Trimming removed 0 bases at V and 2 bases at J, with 11 bases between. Germline-derived CDR1 and CDR2 are SGHRS and YFSETQ. CDR3 DNA sequence: TGCGCCAGCAGCTTGGAGGGACTACGAAACACTGAAGCTTTCTTT. Translation gives CASSLEGLRNTEAFF.

The CDR3 nucleotides are TGTGCCAGCAGACGAACAGGGTGGACCTACGAGCAGTACTTC. This codes for CASRRTGWTYEQYF. V gene TRBV5-8 combines with J gene TRBJ2-7, with D perhaps TRBD1 (6 bases). CDR1 is SGHTS, CDR2 YDEGEE, per germline. The CDR3 sequence is 14 residues long. V was clipped by 5 bases and J by 2 bases, with 14 bases between them.

The V call is TRBV13, the J call TRBJ1-2, with a tentative D call TRBD1 (5 bases). Germline CDR1 PRHDT, CDR2 FYEKMQ (reference sequence). The CDR3 spans 15 residues. The ends were cut back, 8 bases at V and 1 base at J, with 17 bases in the middle. Written as DNA, the CDR3 is TGTGCCAGCTATAGGGGCGGAACTTTTAACTATGGCTACACCTTC. Residues: CASYRGGTFNYGYTF.

The V gene is TRBV4-3, the J gene TRBJ2-3; 11 bases agree with TRBD1. Germline-derived CDR1 and CDR2 are LGHNA and YSLEER. CDR3 length: 18 amino acids. V was pared by 2 bases and J by 4 bases, with 11 bases of the junction left unmatched. The CDR3 DNA follows: TGCGCCAGCAGCCAATTGGCCGGGACAGGGGGACGAGCAGATACGCAGTATTTT. Translation gives CASSQLAGTGGRADTQYF.

The rearrangement links TRBV2 to TRBJ1-5; 9 positions match TRBD1. Trimming at V came to 4 bases and at J to 5 bases, leaving 6 bases not matched to a gene. Germline lookup yields CDR1 SNHLY and CDR2 FYNNEI. There are 15 residues in the CDR3. In nucleotides, the CDR3 is TGTGCCAGCAGTGGATCACGGGACAGGGATCAGCCCCAGCATTTT. Its translation: CASSGSRDRDQPQHF. Based on the CDR3 plus reference TRBV2 and TRBJ1-5, the full variable domain is EPEVTQTPSHQVTQMGQEVILRCVPISNHLYFYWYRQILGQKVEFLVSFYNNEISEKSEIFDDQFSVERPDGSNFTLKIRSTKLEDSAMYFCASSGSRDRDQPQHFGDGTRLSIL.

The V call is TRBV7-2, the J call TRBJ2-7, with TRBD1 as a possible D gene (6 bases). V lost 4 bases, J lost 2 bases, and 12 bases lay in between. The CDR3 runs to 14 residues. Germline loops: CDR1 SGHTA, CDR2 FQGNSA. In DNA, the CDR3 is TGTGCCAGCAGCTCTCGACAGGACGCCTACGAGCAGTACTTC. Amino acid sequence: CASSSRQDAYEQYF.

This chain's CDR3 is CASATGGLNTEAFF. The CDR3 DNA reads as TGTGCCAGCGCGACAGGGGGATTGAACACTGAAGCTTTCTTT. The chain combines TRBV27 with TRBJ1-1, with TRBD1 matching 9 bases. The CDR3 covers 14 residues. Per the germline V gene, CDR1 is MNHEY and CDR2 is SMNVEV (reference sequence). The trim removed 8 bases at V and 0 bases at J, leaving 4 bases unmatched.

The V and J genes are TRBV27 and TRBJ2-5; no firm D call. Germline-derived CDR1 and CDR2 are MNHEY and SMNVEV (reference sequence). Trimming took 6 bases from V and 7 from J, leaving 9 bases between them. The CDR3 consists of 11 residues. In DNA, the CDR3 is TGTGCCAGCAGCCAGCGAGGGACCCAGTACTTC. Its translation: CASSQRGTQYF.

The CDR3 spells CASSLLWTTDLFTGELFF. Here the CDR3 DNA reads TGTGCCAGCAGTCTATTATGGACAACAGACTTGTTCACCGGGGAGCTGTTTTTT. The rearrangement links TRBV27 to TRBJ2-2; TRBD1 is a possible D gene (5 bases). V was cut by 5 bases and J by 4 bases, with 23 bases left in between. Looked up from germline, CDR1 is MNHEY and CDR2 is SMNVEV (reference sequence). This CDR3 has 18 residues.